This T cell receptor beta chain is from a study of CD8 T cells in ankylosing spondylitis. TCRdb fed the 5' RACE reads into MiXCR, producing one record per CDR3 protein. Of about 230,000 distinct CDR3 sequences in the sample, around 8% were seen once. This clonotype was counted many times. Its matching antigen is unknown. This CDR3 is built from 18 residues. CDR1 SGDLS and CDR2 YYNGEE come from the germline V gene. The V end was cut by 3 bases, the J end by 3 bases, with 25 bases between. Study conclusions and caveats: The clones that were linked to disease were reported to be significantly enriched in matched synovial fluid samples from ankylosing spondylitis patients. Reactive arthritis synovial fluid and blood previously showed some of these motif variants.

The chain links TRBV9 to TRBJ2-7, with D possibly TRBD2 on 6 matching bases. Material: blood, either unsorted or a sorted T cell fraction (not recorded which). The receptor was isolated from a female donor with ankylosing spondylitis or in good health (not recorded which). The CDR3 DNA reads TGTGCCAGCAGCGCTTCCCCGGAGGGAGCGGGTAGGTTCTACGAGCAGTACTTC. It specifies CASSASPEGAGRFYEQYF. Complete variable domain (other parts from reference TRBV9 and TRBJ2-7): DSGVTQTPKHLITATGQRVTLRCSPRSGDLSVYWYQQSLDQGLQFLIQYYNGEERAKGNILERFSAQQFPDLHSELNLSSLELGDSALYFCASSASPEGAGRFYEQYFGPGTRLTVT.